One sample yielded the 15 T cell receptor beta chains listed below, sequenced in a study of blood T cell repertoires in COVID-19. TCRdb's copy holds only in-frame clones and misses some; the assay was immunoSEQ multiplex PCR. The sample holds about 210,000 clones, around 81% seen once. Source material: PBMCs or T cells enriched from blood (not recorded which). These receptors came from a woman between 45 and 60 years old with acute COVID-19.

This CDR3 is CASSRDSTPIYEQYF. In nucleotides, the CDR3 is TGTGCCAGTAGTAGGGACTCCACCCCTATCTACGAGCAGTACTTC. The chain employs TRBV19 and TRBJ2-7, with D perhaps TRBD2 (6 bases). Germline-derived CDR1 and CDR2 are LNHDA and SQIVND (reference sequence). The CDR3 has 15 amino acids. V lost 4 bases and J lost 3, with 16 bases in between.

This clone appeared once. The chain uses TRBV2 and TRBJ1-6; 8 nucleotides align to TRBD1. CDR3 length: 16 residues. Germline trimming cut 2 bases from V and 7 bases from J; bases unmatched to any gene: 7. From germline, CDR1 is SNHLY and CDR2 FYNNEI. CDR3 sequence reads: CASSETRHRGNSPLHF. Here the CDR3 DNA reads TGTGCCAGCAGTGAAACCCGGCACAGGGGGAATTCACCCCTCCACTTT. Together with reference TRBV2 and TRBJ1-6, the CDR3 gives the full variable domain: EPEVTQTPSHQVTQMGQEVILRCVPISNHLYFYWYRQILGQKVEFLVSFYNNEISEKSEIFDDQFSVERPDGSNFTLKIRSTKLEDSAMYFCASSETRHRGNSPLHFGNGTRLTVT.

The chain couples TRBV6-5 to TRBJ1-1; 7 positions agree with TRBD1. The CDR3 has 13 amino acids. Losses at the gene ends were 11 bases for V and 1 base for J; bases not matched to a gene: 7. Germline CDR1 is MNHEY and CDR2 is SVGAGI. The chain's CDR3 is CAVRDRENTEAFF. CDR3 nucleotide sequence: TGTGCCGTCCGGGACAGAGAGAACACTGAAGCTTTCTTT.

The chain joins TRBV7-2 to TRBJ1-2; D not certain. Germline lookup yields CDR1 SGHTA and CDR2 FQGNSA. Trimming took off 5 bases at V and 2 bases at J, with 18 bases between the two ends. CDR3 size: 16 residues. The DNA of the CDR3 is TGTGCCAGCAGCCAGGCGGGCAGCCTGCGCAACTATGGCTACACCTTC. Protein sequence: CASSQAGSLRNYGYTF.

CDR3 loop: CASRTSGQGRSYEQYF. CDR3 in DNA: TGTGCCAGCAGGACATCGGGACAGGGGCGCTCCTACGAGCAGTACTTC. The chain has TRBV28 and TRBJ2-7, with 10 bases lining up with TRBD1. CDR1 and CDR2 from the germline V gene are MDHEN and SYDVKM. This CDR3 has 16 amino acids. Unmatched junction bases numbered 8, after V lost 6 bases and J lost 0 bases.

V is TRBV25-1 and J is TRBJ1-6; D gene uncertain. Germline V lookup: CDR1 MGHDK, CDR2 SYGVNS. CDR3 length equals 14 residues. V shed 5 bases and J shed 7 bases, with 12 bases lying between them. CDR3 sequence (DNA): TGTGCCAGCAGTCCCAGCGGTACCAATTCACCCCTCCACTTT. Translation gives CASSPSGTNSPLHF.

The chain links TRBV29-1 to TRBJ2-7, with 7 nucleotides matching TRBD1. V trimming: 5 bases; J trimming: 2 bases; junction bases outside the gene matches: 6. This CDR3 contains 13 residues. From germline, CDR1 is SQVTM and CDR2 ANQGSEA. CDR3 in DNA: TGCAGCGTTACAGGGGTGAGAACCTACGAGCAGTACTTC. Amino acids: CSVTGVRTYEQYF.

The V and J genes are TRBV21-1 and TRBJ1-2; the table's D call of TRBD1 was not tested on the DNA. TRBV21-1 is described as a pseudogene. This CDR3 is 14 amino acids long. The CDR3 nucleotides are TGTGCCAGCAGCCTGACAGGGGGCCCCTATGGCTACACCTTC. Its protein is CASSLTGGPYGYTF.

The chain couples TRBV19 to TRBJ2-1, with TRBD1 matching 9 bases. Losses at the gene ends were 6 bases for V and 5 bases for J; bases not matched to a gene: 5. There are 14 residues in the CDR3. Germline loops: CDR1 LNHDA, CDR2 SQIVND (reference sequence). The CDR3 spells CASRAGTGNNEQFF. Written as DNA, the CDR3 is TGTGCCAGTAGGGCCGGGACAGGGAACAATGAGCAGTTCTTC.

The chain links TRBV7-6 to TRBJ1-1, with D unresolved. V was clipped by 5 bases and J by 4 bases, with 14 bases between them. Germline V gene lookup returns CDR1 SGHVS and CDR2 FNYEAQ. The length of the CDR3 is 14 residues. CDR3: CASSPTTAVTEAFF. CDR3 DNA sequence: TGTGCCAGCAGCCCAACGACGGCGGTCACTGAAGCTTTCTTT.

V and J are TRBV14 and TRBJ1-3; the D is unclear. The length of the CDR3 is 15 residues. The germline V and J ends were trimmed by 2 bases and 2 bases, with 10 bases remaining between them. Germline CDR1 SGHDN, CDR2 FVKESK. CDR3 region: CASSQLQHPGNTIYF. CDR3 in DNA: TGTGCCAGCAGCCAACTACAGCACCCTGGAAACACCATATATTTT.

J is TRBJ1-3 and V is TRBV4-2, with 7 bases matching TRBD1. This CDR3 contains 17 residues. Looked up from germline, CDR1 is LGHNA and CDR2 is YNFKEQ. V was clipped by 0 bases and J by 4 bases; unmatched bases: 9. The CDR3 sequence is CASSQDLTTGWGNTIYF. Here the CDR3 DNA reads TGTGCCAGCAGCCAAGATCTTACGACAGGGTGGGGAAACACCATATATTTT.

The chain couples TRBV4-3 to TRBJ2-1, with 7 positions matching TRBD2. The ends lost 1 base at V and 5 bases at J; junction bases unmatched: 2. Germline CDR1 is LGHNA and CDR2 is YSLEER. The CDR3 length is 14 residues. The CDR3: CASSQAGTNNEQFF. The CDR3 DNA follows: TGCGCCAGCAGCCAAGCCGGGACTAACAATGAGCAGTTCTTC.

This chain connects TRBV7-3 to TRBJ2-5, with 11 bases that match TRBD2. The CDR3 totals 14 residues. J lost 5 bases, V lost 5 bases, and 4 bases had no gene match. Germline lookup yields CDR1 SGHTA and CDR2 FQGTGA. CDR3 nucleotide sequence: TGTGCCAGCAGCACTAGCGGGAGAGGGGAGACCCAGTACTTC. Protein sequence: CASSTSGRGETQYF.

Regarding this clone: Other DNA sequences in the same sample also yield this CDR3. This chain connects TRBV14 to TRBJ2-3; 7 bases match TRBD1. This CDR3 is built from 14 residues. The V segment lost 3 bases and the J segment 2 bases; nucleotides outside the gene matches: 2. Germline assignment: CDR1 SGHDN and CDR2 FVKESK. CDR3: CASSQGQNTDTQYF. The CDR3 DNA follows: TGTGCCAGCAGCCAGGGACAGAACACAGATACGCAGTATTTT. Filled out from reference TRBV14 and TRBJ2-3, the complete variable domain reads EAGVTQFPSHSVIEKGQTVTLRCDPISGHDNLYWYRRVMGKEIKFLLHFVKESKQDESGMPNNRFLAERTGGTYSTLKVQPAELEDSGVYFCASSQGQNTDTQYFGPGTRLTVL.